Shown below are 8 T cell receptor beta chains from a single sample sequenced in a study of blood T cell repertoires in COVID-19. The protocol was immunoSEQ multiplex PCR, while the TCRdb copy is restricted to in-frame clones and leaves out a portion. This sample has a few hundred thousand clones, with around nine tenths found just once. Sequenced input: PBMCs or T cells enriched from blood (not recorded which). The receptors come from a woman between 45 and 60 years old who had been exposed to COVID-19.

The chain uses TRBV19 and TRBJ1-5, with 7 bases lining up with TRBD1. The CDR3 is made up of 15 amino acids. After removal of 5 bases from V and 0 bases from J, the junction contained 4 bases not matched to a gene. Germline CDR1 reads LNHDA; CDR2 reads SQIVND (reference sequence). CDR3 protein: CASSSTGASNQPQHF. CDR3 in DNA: TGTGCCAGTAGTTCAACAGGGGCTAGCAATCAGCCCCAGCATTTT.

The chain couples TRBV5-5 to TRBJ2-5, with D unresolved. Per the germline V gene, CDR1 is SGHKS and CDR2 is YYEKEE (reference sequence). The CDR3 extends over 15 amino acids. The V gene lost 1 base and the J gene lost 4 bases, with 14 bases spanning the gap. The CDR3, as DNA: TGTGCCAGCAGCTTGCGTGCCCTAGGTGGAGAGACCCAGTACTTC. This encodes CASSLRALGGETQYF.

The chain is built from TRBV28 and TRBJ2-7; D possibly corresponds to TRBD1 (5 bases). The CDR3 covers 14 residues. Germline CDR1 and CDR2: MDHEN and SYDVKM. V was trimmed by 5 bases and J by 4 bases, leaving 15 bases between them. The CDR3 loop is CASSSRGSLYEQYF. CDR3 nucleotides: TGTGCCAGCAGTAGTAGGGGTTCTTTGTACGAGCAGTACTTC.

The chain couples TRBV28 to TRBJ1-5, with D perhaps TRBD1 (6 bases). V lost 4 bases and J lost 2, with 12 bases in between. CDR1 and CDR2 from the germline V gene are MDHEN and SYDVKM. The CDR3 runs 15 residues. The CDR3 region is CASSSRQAGNQPQHF. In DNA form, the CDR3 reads TGTGCCAGCAGTTCCAGACAGGCCGGCAATCAGCCCCAGCATTTT.

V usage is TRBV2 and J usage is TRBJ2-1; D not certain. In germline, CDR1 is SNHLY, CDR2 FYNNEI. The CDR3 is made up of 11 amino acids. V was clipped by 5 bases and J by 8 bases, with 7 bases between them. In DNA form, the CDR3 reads TGTGCCAGCAGTTACTTGGATGAGCAGTTCTTC. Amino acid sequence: CASSYLDEQFF.

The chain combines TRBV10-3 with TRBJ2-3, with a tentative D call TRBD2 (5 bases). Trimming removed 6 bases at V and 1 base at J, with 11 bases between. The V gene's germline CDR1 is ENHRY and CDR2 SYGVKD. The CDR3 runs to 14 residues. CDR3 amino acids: CAIRDSTGTDTQYF. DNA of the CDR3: TGTGCCATCAGGGACTCCACCGGCACAGATACGCAGTATTTT.

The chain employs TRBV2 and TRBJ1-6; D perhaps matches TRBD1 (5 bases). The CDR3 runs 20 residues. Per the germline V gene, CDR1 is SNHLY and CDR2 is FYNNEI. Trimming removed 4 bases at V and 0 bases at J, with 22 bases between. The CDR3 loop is CASSVFTSRARSSYNSPLHF. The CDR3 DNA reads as TGTGCCAGCAGTGTTTTTACGTCCAGGGCGCGGAGCTCCTATAATTCACCCCTCCACTTT.

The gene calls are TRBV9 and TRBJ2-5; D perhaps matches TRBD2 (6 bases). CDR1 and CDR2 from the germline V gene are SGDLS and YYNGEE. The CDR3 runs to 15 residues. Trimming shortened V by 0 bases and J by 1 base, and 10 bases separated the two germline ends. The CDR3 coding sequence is TGTGCCAGCAGCGTAGGGACTAAGAGCCAAGAGACCCAGTACTTC. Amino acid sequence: CASSVGTKSQETQYF.